The 22 T cell receptor beta chains reported below all come from one sample, sequenced in a study of PD-L1 blockade in urothelial cancer. Time point specified: peripheral blood 6 weeks after treatment start. Clones were sequenced by immunoSEQ multiplex PCR, and TCRdb holds only the in-frame ones, with some missing. The top ten clones hold approximately 1.8% of a sample with around 53,000 clones, 70% to 85% of them seen once. The sequencing here drew on PBMCs, taken around atezolizumab (anti-PD-L1) treatment. All receptors derive from a man in his fifties or sixties with urothelial cancer.

J is TRBJ1-1 and V is TRBV5-1; D might be TRBD1 (5 bases). The germline gives CDR1 SGHRS, CDR2 YFSETQ. There are 15 residues in the CDR3. V lost 0 bases and J lost 4, with 13 bases in between. CDR3 sequence (DNA): TGCGCCAGCAGCTTGGATAGGGGATCGGGCACTGAAGCTTTCTTT. Protein product: CASSLDRGSGTEAFF.

This clone has a single count. The chain is built from TRBV5-1 and TRBJ2-6, with TRBD1 matching 9 bases. Germline V gives CDR1 SGHRS, CDR2 YFSETQ. The V segment lost 2 bases and the J segment 4 bases; nucleotides outside the gene matches: 4. The CDR3 covers 16 residues. The CDR3 protein is CASSLSGQGGANVLTF. The CDR3 DNA follows: TGCGCCAGCAGCTTATCAGGACAGGGGGGGGCCAACGTCCTGACTTTC.

The chain recombines TRBV7-7 with TRBJ2-2; a weak D match, TRBD2 (5 bases). V lost 4 bases to trimming and J lost 8 bases, with 11 bases between them. CDR1 is SSHAT and CDR2 is FNYEAQ in the germline V gene (reference sequence). The CDR3 runs 13 residues. The CDR3: CASSSDRRGELFF. The DNA of the CDR3 is TGTGCCAGCAGCTCCGACCGGAGGGGGGAGCTGTTTTTT.

This clone is a singleton in its sample. This chain links TRBV5-6 with TRBJ2-7; 9 bases agree with TRBD1. Germline V CDR1 and CDR2: SGHDT, YYEEEE. This CDR3 comprises 15 residues. Unmatched junction bases numbered 7, after V lost 4 bases and J lost 2 bases. The CDR3 loop reads CASSPFRDRAYEQYF. The DNA of the CDR3 is TGTGCCAGCAGCCCCTTCAGGGACAGGGCCTACGAGCAGTACTTC.

This chain connects TRBV5-8 to TRBJ2-1; a possible D gene is TRBD1 (6 bases). CDR3 length: 13 residues. Trimming took 2 bases from V and 5 from J, leaving 8 bases between them. Per germline, CDR1 SGHTS and CDR2 YDEGEE. CDR3: CASSFGTNNEQFF. CDR3 bases: TGTGCCAGCAGCTTCGGGACAAACAATGAGCAGTTCTTC.

The chain links TRBV11-2 to TRBJ2-7; tentative D call: TRBD1 (5 bases). Germline CDR1 SGHAT, CDR2 FQNNGV. The length of the CDR3 is 17 residues. V lost 1 base and J 1 base, leaving 17 bases between the germline ends. Written as DNA, the CDR3 is TGTGCCAGCAGCTTAGGATATAGGGCCCAGGGTTCCTACGAGCAGTACTTC. It yields the protein CASSLGYRAQGSYEQYF.

This rearrangement joins TRBV30 to TRBJ2-6; no clear D. This CDR3 spans 10 amino acids. Between the trimmed V and J ends, which lost 2 bases and 13 bases, there was a span of 6 bases. Per the germline V gene, CDR1 is GTSNPN and CDR2 is SVGIG (reference sequence). The CDR3, as DNA: TGTGCCTGGAGTTTCCTAGTCCTGACTTTC. Residues: CAWSFLVLTF.

This clone has just a few counts. The chain is built from TRBV25-1 and TRBJ2-1, with a possible D match to TRBD2 (7 bases). The CDR3 contains 15 residues. V was pared by 1 base and J by 7 bases, with 14 bases between. Germline-derived CDR1 and CDR2 are MGHDK and SYGVNS. CDR3: CASSESRGGPNEQFF. In nucleotides, the CDR3 is TGTGCCAGCAGTGAATCCAGGGGAGGGCCGAATGAGCAGTTCTTC.

The sample holds one count of this clone. The rearrangement uses TRBV10-1 and TRBJ2-7, with 7 bases aligning to TRBD1. The CDR3 runs to 12 residues. CDR1 and CDR2 (germline): WNHNN, SYGVQD (reference sequence). V trimming: 4 bases; J trimming: 4 bases; junction bases outside the gene matches: 1. The DNA for the CDR3 is TGCGCCAGCAGTGCGGGACAGTACGAGCAGTACTTC. Its protein product is CASSAGQYEQYF.

On this clone itself: The same CDR3 arises from other DNA sequences in this sample as well. The chain combines TRBV19 with TRBJ2-1, with 9 bases lining up with TRBD1. V shed 6 bases and J 1 base; nucleotides not matched to a gene: 4. Germline values: CDR1 LNHDA, CDR2 SQIVND (reference sequence). CDR3 length equals 15 residues. DNA of the CDR3: TGTGCCAGTAGCCCCGACAGGGGGTCCTACAATGAGCAGTTCTTC. It is translated as CASSPDRGSYNEQFF.

The rearrangement uses TRBV28 and TRBJ2-5; 11 positions agree with TRBD2. The length of the CDR3 is 19 residues. Germline trimming cut 6 bases from V and 2 bases from J; bases unmatched to any gene: 17. Germline loops: CDR1 MDHEN, CDR2 SYDVKM. DNA of the CDR3: TGTGCCAGCAGAACAAGACCGGGACTAGCGGAGGCCTTTCAAGAGACCCAGTACTTC. Translation gives CASRTRPGLAEAFQETQYF.

This chain uses TRBV9 with TRBJ2-3, with 12 bases matching TRBD1. Germline CDR1 reads SGDLS; CDR2 reads YYNGEE. The length of the CDR3 is 16 residues. Losses at the gene ends were 3 bases for V and 5 bases for J; bases not matched to a gene: 7. CDR3: CASSAPGQGAGDTQYF. The CDR3 DNA is TGTGCCAGCAGCGCACCGGGACAGGGGGCTGGAGATACGCAGTATTTT.

This clone was counted a single time. This chain links TRBV11-2 with TRBJ2-4, with 7 bases that match TRBD1. Germline CDR1 SGHAT, CDR2 FQNNGV. The trim removed 4 bases at V and 3 bases at J, leaving 12 bases unmatched. This CDR3 spans 17 amino acids. The CDR3 DNA reads as TGTGCCAGCAGCTCCCAAACCGGGACAGCTTTCAAAAACATTCAGTACTTC. Amino acid sequence: CASSSQTGTAFKNIQYF.

This chain links TRBV6-5 with TRBJ1-6, with D possibly TRBD1 on 6 matching bases. CDR1 and CDR2 (germline): MNHEY, SVGAGI. Trimming shortened V by 7 bases and J by 8 bases, and 12 bases separated the two germline ends. The CDR3 sequence is 13 residues long. The chain's CDR3 is CASNPYRDSPLHF. In DNA, the CDR3 is TGTGCCAGCAATCCCTACAGGGATTCACCCCTCCACTTT.

The rearrangement links TRBV5-8 to TRBJ2-6, with D maybe TRBD2 (5 bases). This CDR3 is built from 15 residues. Germline V gives CDR1 SGHTS, CDR2 YDEGEE. V lost 5 bases, J lost 4 bases, and 13 bases lay in between. The CDR3 DNA reads as TGTGCCAGCAGATTAAACTCGGGGGGGGCCAACGTCCTGACTTTC. Translation: CASRLNSGGANVLTF. The full variable domain, its missing parts supplied by reference TRBV5-8 and TRBJ2-6, is EAGVTQSPTHLIKTRGQQATLRCSPISGHTSVYWYQQALGLGLQFLLWYDEGEERNRGNFPPRFSGRQFPNYSSELNVNALELEDSALYLCASRLNSGGANVLTFGAGSRLTVL.

This clone has just a few counts. This sequence joins TRBV10-2 and TRBJ1-2; D not resolved. Germline assignment: CDR1 WSHSY and CDR2 SAAADI. V was cut by 6 bases and J by 4 bases, with 9 bases left in between. The CDR3 totals 12 residues. This chain's CDR3 is CASSIRGYGYTF. In DNA form, the CDR3 reads TGCGCCAGCAGCATCCGGGGCTATGGCTACACCTTC.

The rearrangement uses TRBV4-1 and TRBJ2-3; 13 positions match TRBD2. This CDR3 has 17 amino acids. V lost 1 base, J lost 2 bases, and 3 bases stayed unmatched. Per germline, CDR1 MGHRA and CDR2 YSYEKL. The CDR3 spells CASSQGTSGGPTDTQYF. CDR3 sequence (DNA): TGCGCCAGCAGCCAAGGGACTAGCGGGGGCCCCACAGATACGCAGTATTTT.

V usage is TRBV5-1 and J usage is TRBJ2-7; 11 positions match TRBD2. The CDR3 covers 17 residues. CDR1 is SGHRS and CDR2 is YFSETQ in the germline V gene. J was trimmed by 1 base and V by 4 bases; bases with no gene match: 10. The CDR3 DNA sequence: TGCGCCAGCAGCCCATTAACTAGCGGGGGCGTTTCCTACGAGCAGTACTTC. Protein: CASSPLTSGGVSYEQYF.

The chain uses TRBV28 and TRBJ2-1; TRBD2 matches 11 bases. Trimming removed 2 bases from V and 1 base from J; junction bases left unmatched: 10. Germline V lookup: CDR1 MDHEN, CDR2 SYDVKM. The CDR3 has 19 amino acids. In DNA form, the CDR3 reads TGTGCCAGCAGTTTAACTAGCGGGAGAAGGGGTGGATCCTACAATGAGCAGTTCTTC. It encodes CASSLTSGRRGGSYNEQFF.

This chain connects TRBV6-4 to TRBJ1-1, with 10 nucleotides matching TRBD1. Per germline, CDR1 MRHNA and CDR2 SNTAGT. The CDR3 is 16 residues long. J gave up 2 bases and V 5 bases, and 8 bases lay outside the gene matches. This CDR3 is CASSSGDRGPNTEAFF. In nucleotides, the CDR3 is TGTGCCAGCAGTTCAGGGGACAGGGGTCCCAACACTGAAGCTTTCTTT.

The J gene is TRBJ2-2, the V gene TRBV19; TRBD2 is a possible D gene (6 bases). This CDR3 is built from 13 residues. Between the trimmed V and J ends, which lost 6 bases and 4 bases, there was a span of 9 bases. Germline V gene lookup returns CDR1 LNHDA and CDR2 SQIVND (reference sequence). The CDR3 protein is CASSGRTTGELFF. The CDR3 DNA is TGTGCCAGTAGCGGGAGAACCACCGGGGAGCTGTTTTTT. The full variable domain, in which reference TRBV19 and TRBJ2-2 provide the parts outside the CDR3, is DGGITQSPKYLFRKEGQNVTLSCEQNLNHDAMYWYRQDPGQGLRLIYYSQIVNDFQKGDIAEGYSVSREKKESFPLTVTSAQKNPTAFYLCASSGRTTGELFFGEGSRLTVL.

This clone was counted a single time. This chain links TRBV27 with TRBJ2-1; tentatively, D is TRBD1 (6 bases). Trimming left V 4 bases short and J 7 bases short, with 14 bases between. CDR1 and CDR2 from the germline V gene are MNHEY and SMNVEV (reference sequence). This CDR3 contains 14 residues. The CDR3 spells CASSWAGEKNEQFF. The CDR3 coding sequence is TGTGCCAGCAGTTGGGCAGGGGAAAAGAATGAGCAGTTCTTC.